Described below is a single TCR beta chain sequence and its context. This sample stems from a study of blood T cell repertoires in COVID-19. At the level of the study: In each case, the material was cDNA or gDNA derived from T cells, B-cell-depleted T cells, or PBMCs.

This CDR3 spans 14 amino acids. The V gene lost 3 bases and the J gene lost 2 bases, with 11 bases spanning the gap. Germline V gives CDR1 MGHRA, CDR2 YSYEKL. Per the original methods: For nucleated cells, counts were estimated from reference gene primer amplification. The assay was immunoSEQ multiplex PCR, and TCRdb's table has in-frame clones only and misses some. V, J and clone size derive from that table, while D and trimming were established from the DNA sequence. The sample records about 100,000 clones, less than 90% being singletons. Sequencing was done on a sample of peripheral blood. The chain carries TRBV4-1 and TRBJ2-7; D possibly corresponds to TRBD1 (6 bases). The source is a man aged 30 to 45 in a cohort sampled during active COVID-19. The chain's CDR3 is CASSQPGHPYEQYF. Written as DNA, the CDR3 is TGCGCCAGCAGCCAGCCGGGACATCCCTACGAGCAGTACTTC.